This T cell receptor (beta chain) was obtained from a study of cytotoxic CD8 clonotypes in ibrutinib-treated CLL (dated by TCRdb to 2020 to 2023). Regarding the complete study: The cohort was composed of 11 relapsed/refractory and roughly 16 treatment-naive patients; IGHV unmutated status was identified in fewer than 18 patients. Responses were partial in around 24 patients and complete in 2; after median approximately 5.5 years follow-up, about 15 stayed in remission and some twelve progressed. The response samples were drawn at a median of 12 months into treatment, with a range of roughly 6 to 40 months. On average, each sample yielded around 230,000 productive templates and tens of thousands of productive rearrangements. Longitudinal samples were obtainable from about 30% of the 86 participants in the trial. Cryopreserved peripheral blood mononuclear cells were obtained prior to treatment, at the time of response, and at either disease progression or sustained remission. Patients were still on ibrutinib when every remission and progressive disease sample was collected.

Regarding this clone: Its specific antigen is unknown. It has no much larger one-base neighbor in the sample; base qualities were not kept.

What the research found in general, with its limitations: Baseline clonality exceeded that of age-matched healthy donors and correlated strongly with circulating CD8+ T-cell counts. At ibrutinib response clonality went up, during sustained remission it held steady, and at progression it dropped back toward baseline. Public clonotypes were rare and either contracted or stayed stable during treatment, and the rise in clonality at ibrutinib response reflected the expansion of private clonotypes. Sampling times were not matched between sustained-remission and progressing patients, and lymph node repertoires were not studied.

Between the V and J ends, shortened by 0 bases and 2 bases respectively, the junction contains 17 bases. There are 17 amino acids in the CDR3, from cysteine to phenylalanine inclusive. The CDR3 DNA has 51 bases and is translated from base 1. Looking up the germline V gene (reference sequence) yields CDR1 MNHEY and CDR2 SMNVEV. The time point label here, explained by the study, means: about a year on ibrutinib. For TCR beta library preparation, around 2.1 micrograms of genomic DNA were extracted from the cryopreserved PBMCs. Longitudinal blood samples from CLL patients on ibrutinib monotherapy were analyzed using high-throughput TCR beta sequencing. The patients took part in an open-label, single-center phase 2 trial of ibrutinib monotherapy. On a MiSeq, deep resolution sequencing aimed for a depth between 1 in 1 million and 1 in 200,000 T cells, with each clonotype covered roughly 10x on average. The immunoSEQ hsTCRB Kit was used to generate the TCR beta libraries. Per the authors' processing: The data were analyzed with ImmunoSEQ Analyzer and ImmunoSEQ Data Assistant, and V, D and J gene assignments followed IMGT definitions. Clonality, with values ranging from 0 to 1, was calculated as one minus the normalized Shannon entropy of productive rearrangement frequencies. Only overrepresented clonotypes making up at least 0.05% of the repertoire of each patient were included in the public clonotype analysis. Repertoires from thirteen age-matched healthy donors in immuneACCESS were used as clonality controls. What TCRdb holds here is the immuneACCESS table cut down to in-frame rearrangements. Part of the clones is not present; checked against another copy, under half of the missing clones reflect an unresolved V gene, and the others are unexplained. V and J calls and clone size are those listed in that table; D and trimming were worked out from the DNA. Counted in this sample were roughly 51,000 clones; around half of them appeared once. Jointly, the top ten make up approximately 29% of the sample.

This receptor was identified in a human donor with chronic lymphocytic leukemia. The sequence joins TRBV27 to TRBJ2-7; the D gene identity is not certain. The sequences come from PBMCs, collected after 12 months of ibrutinib treatment. The nucleotides are TGTGCCAGCAGTTTATCGATGGAAGGCCGATTTACCTACGAGCAGTACTTC. This encodes CASSLSMEGRFTYEQYF.